Listed below are T cell receptor beta chains from one sample, sequenced in a study of shared clonotypes between healthy human individuals. Generated by immunoSEQ multiplex PCR, the TCRdb table keeps only in-frame clones and is missing some. The sample carries 2 million to 2.5 million clones, 85% to 95% recorded once. The sample comprised naive CD4+ T cells sorted from blood. These receptors all stem from a man between 18 and 35 years old in good health. The CDR3 runs from the conserved cysteine through the conserved F or W. Fields, in order: D gene, V gene, clone size, J gene, CDR3 protein, CDR3 DNA. D genes are given only for firm matches. A row's size may be missing; if present it is once, few, many or a size class.

d_gene: TRBD2
v_gene: TRBV29-1
abundance: .
j_gene: TRBJ2-1
CDR3aa: CSVGAGTSGYNEQFF
CDR3nt: TGCAGCGTTGGGGCCGGGACTAGCGGGTACAATGAGCAGTTCTTC

d_gene: .
v_gene: TRBV30
abundance: .
j_gene: TRBJ2-2
CDR3aa: CAWRTRLAGELFF
CDR3nt: TGTGCCTGGAGGACTAGATTGGCCGGGGAGCTGTTTTTT

d_gene: TRBD1
v_gene: TRBV28
abundance: .
j_gene: TRBJ2-7
CDR3aa: CASSLLPGQGPHEQYF
CDR3nt: TGTGCCAGCAGTTTATTACCGGGACAGGGGCCCCACGAGCAGTACTTC

d_gene: .
v_gene: TRBV11-3
abundance: .
j_gene: TRBJ2-5
CDR3aa: CASSPRFIMAQETQYF
CDR3nt: TGTGCCAGCAGCCCCCGCTTCATCATGGCCCAAGAGACCCAGTACTTC

d_gene: TRBD2
v_gene: TRBV19
abundance: .
j_gene: TRBJ2-7
CDR3aa: CASSPPGGSNYF
CDR3nt: TGTGCCAGTAGTCCTCCCGGGGGGAGCAACTACTTC

d_gene: .
v_gene: TRBV10-1
abundance: .
j_gene: TRBJ1-1
CDR3aa: CASSEGTPNTEAFF
CDR3nt: TGCGCCAGCAGTGAAGGTACTCCGAACACTGAAGCTTTCTTT

d_gene: .
v_gene: TRBV9
abundance: .
j_gene: TRBJ2-5
CDR3aa: CASSITGYQETQYF
CDR3nt: TGTGCCAGCAGCATCACAGGGTACCAAGAGACCCAGTACTTC

d_gene: TRBD1
v_gene: TRBV25-1
abundance: .
j_gene: TRBJ1-3
CDR3aa: CASSEGDRGSGNTIYF
CDR3nt: TGTGCCAGCAGTGAAGGGGACAGGGGCTCTGGAAACACCATATATTTT

d_gene: .
v_gene: TRBV10-3
abundance: once
j_gene: TRBJ2-7
CDR3aa: CAISALGEQYF
CDR3nt: TGTGCCATCAGTGCCCTAGGCGAGCAGTACTTC

d_gene: .
v_gene: TRBV2
abundance: .
j_gene: TRBJ1-1
CDR3aa: CASSVEQGMNTEAFF
CDR3nt: TGTGCCAGCAGTGTAGAACAGGGAATGAACACTGAAGCTTTCTTT

d_gene: .
v_gene: TRBV25-1
abundance: .
j_gene: TRBJ2-7
CDR3aa: CASSPSLSYEQYF
CDR3nt: TGTGCCAGCAGTCCCTCCCTCTCCTACGAGCAGTACTTC

d_gene: .
v_gene: TRBV5-4
abundance: .
j_gene: TRBJ2-2
CDR3aa: CASSPPRGGNTGELFF
CDR3nt: TGTGCCAGCAGCCCCCCCAGGGGGGGAAACACCGGGGAGCTGTTTTTT

d_gene: .
v_gene: TRBV30
abundance: .
j_gene: TRBJ1-1
CDR3aa: CAWNQRGNTEAFF
CDR3nt: TGTGCCTGGAATCAGCGGGGGAACACTGAAGCTTTCTTT

d_gene: TRBD1
v_gene: TRBV7-3
abundance: .
j_gene: TRBJ2-6
CDR3aa: CASSPTGQYPSGANVLTF
CDR3nt: TGTGCCAGCAGCCCAACGGGACAGTATCCCTCTGGGGCCAACGTCCTGACTTTC

d_gene: TRBD1
v_gene: TRBV19
abundance: .
j_gene: TRBJ1-5
CDR3aa: CASRQGNQPQHF
CDR3nt: TGTGCCAGCAGACAGGGTAATCAGCCCCAGCATTTT

d_gene: TRBD1
v_gene: TRBV18
abundance: .
j_gene: TRBJ2-7
CDR3aa: CASSPLGQGYEQYF
CDR3nt: TGTGCCAGCTCACCGCTAGGACAGGGATACGAGCAGTACTTC

d_gene: TRBD1
v_gene: TRBV7-9
abundance: once
j_gene: TRBJ2-7
CDR3aa: CASSLPQGASYEQYF
CDR3nt: TGTGCCAGCAGCTTACCTCAGGGGGCGTCCTACGAGCAGTACTTC

d_gene: TRBD1
v_gene: TRBV6-1
abundance: .
j_gene: TRBJ1-5
CDR3aa: CASSGTGIQPQHF
CDR3nt: TGTGCCAGCAGCGGGACAGGTATTCAGCCCCAGCATTTT

d_gene: .
v_gene: TRBV5-4
abundance: .
j_gene: TRBJ1-4
CDR3aa: CASSLGPRGPTNEKLFF
CDR3nt: TGTGCCAGCAGCTTGGGACCCAGGGGACCAACTAATGAAAAACTGTTTTTT

d_gene: .
v_gene: TRBV5-4
abundance: .
j_gene: TRBJ1-5
CDR3aa: CASRLTRGTQSEPQHF
CDR3nt: TGTGCCAGCAGGTTGACTCGGGGAACTCAATCAGAGCCCCAGCATTTT

d_gene: .
v_gene: TRBV5-1
abundance: once
j_gene: TRBJ2-5
CDR3aa: CASSLGGGTPQETQYF
CDR3nt: TGCGCCAGCAGCTTGGGAGGAGGGACCCCCCAAGAGACCCAGTACTTC

d_gene: .
v_gene: TRBV19
abundance: .
j_gene: TRBJ1-4
CDR3aa: CASTGTGLGEKLFF
CDR3nt: TGTGCCAGTACCGGAACAGGGTTGGGGGAAAAACTGTTTTTT

d_gene: .
v_gene: TRBV7-2
abundance: .
j_gene: TRBJ2-3
CDR3aa: CASSPRFTDTQYF
CDR3nt: TGTGCCAGCAGCCCCCGGTTCACAGATACGCAGTATTTT

d_gene: .
v_gene: TRBV30
abundance: .
j_gene: TRBJ2-7
CDR3aa: CAWSPTGFEQYF
CDR3nt: TGTGCCTGGAGCCCAACAGGGTTCGAGCAGTACTTC

d_gene: .
v_gene: TRBV5-5
abundance: .
j_gene: TRBJ1-4
CDR3aa: CASRSQGRRNEKLFF
CDR3nt: TGTGCCAGCCGCTCCCAGGGACGGCGAAATGAAAAACTGTTTTTT

d_gene: TRBD1
v_gene: TRBV29-1
abundance: .
j_gene: TRBJ1-2
CDR3aa: CSAGTGGGYTF
CDR3nt: TGCAGCGCTGGGACAGGCGGAGGCTACACCTTC

d_gene: .
v_gene: TRBV19
abundance: .
j_gene: TRBJ1-1
CDR3aa: CASSIQGLNTEAFF
CDR3nt: TGTGCCAGTAGTATCCAGGGACTGAACACTGAAGCTTTCTTT

d_gene: .
v_gene: TRBV7-2
abundance: .
j_gene: TRBJ2-5
CDR3aa: CASSLPGGGKTQYF
CDR3nt: TGTGCCAGCAGCTTACCAGGGGGAGGAAAGACCCAGTACTTC

d_gene: .
v_gene: TRBV19
abundance: .
j_gene: TRBJ2-1
CDR3aa: CASADAARSYNEQFF
CDR3nt: TGTGCCAGTGCCGACGCGGCCCGCTCCTACAATGAGCAGTTCTTC

d_gene: .
v_gene: TRBV7-3
abundance: .
j_gene: TRBJ2-7
CDR3aa: CASSPGLFTYEQYF
CDR3nt: TGTGCCAGCAGCCCCGGGCTCTTTACCTACGAGCAGTACTTC

d_gene: TRBD1
v_gene: TRBV15
abundance: .
j_gene: TRBJ1-2
CDR3aa: CATRDRVAGYTF
CDR3nt: TGTGCCACCAGGGACAGGGTAGCGGGCTACACCTTC

d_gene: .
v_gene: TRBV10-2
abundance: .
j_gene: TRBJ2-5
CDR3aa: CASSVRQRIGETQYF
CDR3nt: TGCGCCAGCAGTGTCAGACAGAGGATAGGAGAGACCCAGTACTTC

d_gene: TRBD1
v_gene: TRBV6-6
abundance: .
j_gene: TRBJ2-7
CDR3aa: CASSYNRGYEQYF
CDR3nt: TGTGCCAGCAGTTACAACAGGGGCTACGAGCAGTACTTC

d_gene: TRBD1
v_gene: TRBV30
abundance: .
j_gene: TRBJ1-3
CDR3aa: CAWSVGTDGNTIYF
CDR3nt: TGTGCCTGGAGTGTTGGGACAGATGGAAACACCATATATTTT

d_gene: .
v_gene: TRBV11-1
abundance: once
j_gene: TRBJ2-7
CDR3aa: CASSSLVASSEQYF
CDR3nt: TGTGCCAGCAGCTCCCTGGTGGCCTCCTCCGAGCAGTACTTC

d_gene: .
v_gene: TRBV2
abundance: .
j_gene: TRBJ2-7
CDR3aa: CASKRLTYEQYF
CDR3nt: TGTGCCAGCAAGAGACTTACCTACGAGCAGTACTTC

d_gene: TRBD2
v_gene: TRBV29-1
abundance: once
j_gene: TRBJ2-5
CDR3aa: CSAAGAGRETQYF
CDR3nt: TGCAGCGCAGCGGGGGCGGGACGAGAGACCCAGTACTTC

d_gene: TRBD1
v_gene: TRBV2
abundance: .
j_gene: TRBJ1-6
CDR3aa: CASRLGQVNNSPLHF
CDR3nt: TGTGCCAGCAGACTGGGACAGGTGAATAATTCACCCCTCCACTTT

d_gene: .
v_gene: TRBV10-3
abundance: .
j_gene: TRBJ2-3
CDR3aa: CAISESRALGDSTDTQYF
CDR3nt: TGTGCCATCAGTGAGTCTCGGGCCCTGGGGGATTCCACAGATACGCAGTATTTT

d_gene: .
v_gene: TRBV2
abundance: once
j_gene: TRBJ2-1
CDR3aa: CASSELALGQFF
CDR3nt: TGTGCCAGCAGTGAATTAGCCTTAGGGCAGTTCTTC

d_gene: .
v_gene: TRBV5-1
abundance: .
j_gene: TRBJ1-2
CDR3aa: CASSLAPRRDYGYTF
CDR3nt: TGCGCCAGCAGCTTGGCCCCGCGCAGGGACTATGGCTACACCTTC

d_gene: TRBD1
v_gene: TRBV5-1
abundance: .
j_gene: TRBJ1-2
CDR3aa: CASSSGQGYGYTF
CDR3nt: TGCGCCAGCAGCTCGGGACAGGGCTATGGCTACACCTTC

d_gene: .
v_gene: TRBV28
abundance: .
j_gene: TRBJ1-1
CDR3aa: CASSRANTEAFF
CDR3nt: TGTGCCAGCAGTAGGGCTAACACTGAAGCTTTCTTT

d_gene: .
v_gene: TRBV7-9
abundance: .
j_gene: TRBJ2-2
CDR3aa: CASSPQTKKGAGELFF
CDR3nt: TGTGCCAGCAGCCCTCAGACGAAAAAGGGAGCCGGGGAGCTGTTTTTT

d_gene: TRBD2
v_gene: TRBV18
abundance: .
j_gene: TRBJ2-7
CDR3aa: CASSHGRRSYEQYF
CDR3nt: TGTGCCAGCTCGCACGGGAGGAGGTCCTACGAGCAGTACTTC

d_gene: .
v_gene: TRBV6-1
abundance: .
j_gene: TRBJ1-6
CDR3aa: CASSVIGNGSPLHF
CDR3nt: TGTGCCAGCAGTGTGATAGGGAACGGTTCACCCCTCCACTTT

d_gene: .
v_gene: TRBV6-1
abundance: .
j_gene: TRBJ2-3
CDR3aa: CASSEQGTSTDTQYF
CDR3nt: TGTGCCAGCAGTGAACAGGGGACAAGCACAGATACGCAGTATTTT

d_gene: .
v_gene: TRBV30
abundance: .
j_gene: TRBJ1-4
CDR3aa: CAWSRLTGEKLFF
CDR3nt: TGTGCCTGGAGTCGGTTGACGGGTGAAAAACTGTTTTTT

d_gene: TRBD2
v_gene: TRBV15
abundance: .
j_gene: TRBJ2-7
CDR3aa: CATSRFLAGGNYEQYF
CDR3nt: TGTGCCACCAGCAGGTTCCTAGCGGGGGGGAACTACGAGCAGTACTTC

d_gene: TRBD1
v_gene: TRBV7-9
abundance: .
j_gene: TRBJ2-5
CDR3aa: CASSSTGGKETQYF
CDR3nt: TGTGCCAGCAGCTCGACAGGGGGAAAGGAGACCCAGTACTTC

d_gene: TRBD1
v_gene: TRBV18
abundance: .
j_gene: TRBJ1-1
CDR3aa: CASSPRQGENTEAFF
CDR3nt: TGTGCCAGCTCACCAAGACAGGGGGAGAACACTGAAGCTTTCTTT

d_gene: .
v_gene: TRBV2
abundance: .
j_gene: TRBJ2-2
CDR3aa: CASSYKSNTGELFF
CDR3nt: TGTGCCAGCAGTTATAAGTCTAACACCGGGGAGCTGTTTTTT